The rows below give T cell receptor beta chains drawn from one sample of a study of blood T cell repertoires in COVID-19. Sequencing was performed with immunoSEQ multiplex PCR; in TCRdb, only in-frame clones are kept and a portion is missing. The repertoire holds 200,000 to 300,000 clones, around nine tenths seen once, with about 9.8% in the top ten. The sequenced sample was peripheral blood. Receptor source: a man between 35 and 55 years old who had recovered from COVID-19. Each CDR3 is given with its conserved first and last residue. D genes are given only for firm matches. Some rows have no size entry. The others give once, few or many, or a class for an expanded clone.

v_gene	j_gene	d_gene	abundance	CDR3nt	CDR3aa
TRBV5-1	TRBJ2-2	TRBD1	NA	TGCGCCAGCAGCTCCCCGGGACAGGGCTTTGGCCGGGAGCTGTTTTTT	CASSSPGQGFGRELFF
TRBV5-8	TRBJ2-6	NA	NA	TGTGCCAGCAGCTTGAGACAGGACCTCTCTGGGGCCAACGTCCTGACTTTC	CASSLRQDLSGANVLTF
TRBV12-3/TRBV12-4	TRBJ1-2	NA	NA	TGTGCCAGTGGACAATTCGATGCTCGTGGCTACACCTTC	CASGQFDARGYTF
TRBV7-2	TRBJ2-1	NA	NA	TGTGCCAGCAGTCAAACTTATGAGCAGTTCTTC	CASSQTYEQFF
TRBV7-2	TRBJ2-7	TRBD2	once	TGTGCCAGCAGCGGCGGGACTAGCGGGGGGATCTACGAGCAGTACTTC	CASSGGTSGGIYEQYF
TRBV19	TRBJ1-2	NA	NA	TGTGCCAGTAGTATAAAAGGAGTTGGAAATTATGGCTACACCTTC	CASSIKGVGNYGYTF
TRBV5-4	TRBJ2-2	NA	once	TGTGCCAGCAGCTTGGGGCGGGGGAACACCGGGGAGCTGTTTTTT	CASSLGRGNTGELFF
TRBV5-4	TRBJ1-1	NA	once	TGTGCCAGCAGCTTGGACAAGATCAACACTGAAGCTTTCTTT	CASSLDKINTEAFF
TRBV10-3	TRBJ2-7	NA	many	TGTGCCATCAGTGAGGGCCCCGACAGGTACGAGCAGTACTTC	CAISEGPDRYEQYF
TRBV6-2/TRBV6-3	TRBJ1-2	NA	NA	TGTGCCAGCAGTCGCTCAGGGGTCGGTGGCTACACCTTC	CASSRSGVGGYTF
TRBV10-3	TRBJ2-1	TRBD2	NA	TGTGCCACCAAGACTAGCGCCCCCTTGGATGAGCAGTTCTTC	CATKTSAPLDEQFF
TRBV6-2/TRBV6-3	TRBJ1-2	NA	NA	TGTGCCAGCAGTCCCGCAGGGAAAACTAACTATGGCTACACCTTC	CASSPAGKTNYGYTF
TRBV19	TRBJ2-7	NA	few	TGTGCCAGTAAGGACCAGGGGAAAGAAGAGCAGTACTTC	CASKDQGKEEQYF
TRBV2	TRBJ2-4	TRBD2	once	TGTGCCAGCAGCCGACTAGCGGGGGAAATAGCCAAAAACATTCAGTACTTC	CASSRLAGEIAKNIQYF
TRBV9	TRBJ2-7	NA	NA	TGTGCCAGCAGCGTAGATCTTAGAATCCACGAGCAGTACTTC	CASSVDLRIHEQYF
TRBV19	TRBJ2-3	TRBD2	NA	TGTGCCAGTAGTATAGGACTAGCGTCTAGCACAGATACGCAGTATTTT	CASSIGLASSTDTQYF
TRBV6-2/TRBV6-3	TRBJ2-1	TRBD2	NA	TGTGCCAGCAGCCCCTCGGGCGGGAGCTCCTACAATGAGCAGTTCTTC	CASSPSGGSSYNEQFF
TRBV6-5	TRBJ2-2	NA	NA	TGTGCCAGCAGTTACAGGACTCCGGCGAACACCGGGGAGCTGTTTTTT	CASSYRTPANTGELFF
TRBV4-1	TRBJ2-3	TRBD2	once	TGCGCCAGCAGCCAAGAACTTTGGGGACTAGCGAGAAGCACAGATACGCAGTATTTT	CASSQELWGLARSTDTQYF
TRBV7-9	TRBJ2-3	TRBD2	once	TGTGCCAGCATCCTAGGGAGGACTAGCGGGAGAATTGGTACAGATACGCAGTATTTT	CASILGRTSGRIGTDTQYF
TRBV5-5	TRBJ2-1	TRBD2	NA	TGTGCCAGCAGCCCCTCGGTGCTCAGAACTAGCGGGGGCTACAATGAGCAGTTCTTC	CASSPSVLRTSGGYNEQFF
TRBV5-1	TRBJ2-5	NA	NA	TGCGCCAGCAGCTTAACTGTGGAGACCCAGTACTTC	CASSLTVETQYF